This T cell receptor beta chain comes out of a study of CD8 T cells in ankylosing spondylitis. Study-wide points: Disease-linked clones displayed a CD8+ phenotype and appeared relatively rarely in peripheral blood. A motif in TCR beta, a set of about eight highly homologous variants, appeared characteristic of ankylosing spondylitis blood. Clones linked to disease were reported to show significant enrichment in matched ankylosing spondylitis synovial fluid.

As regards this clonotype: Antigen unknown.

Molecular-barcoded quantitative 5'-RACE produced these TCR beta libraries. TCRdb fed the 5' RACE reads into MiXCR, producing one record per CDR3 protein. The table records a few hundred thousand distinct CDR3 sequences, roughly an eighth of them present only once. Germline V gene sequence: CDR1 SGHDT, CDR2 YYEEEE. Trimming removed 0 bases from V and 7 bases from J, with 17 bases in between. The length of the CDR3 is 16 residues. The V call is TRBV5-6, the J call TRBJ2-1; D might be TRBD2 (5 bases). The sequence derives from a male donor with ankylosing spondylitis. What was sequenced was blood, either unsorted or a sorted T cell fraction (not recorded which). The CDR3 region has the DNA TGTGCCAGCAGCTTGGCCGGATTCGGGGAAAGTAATGAGCAGTTCTTC. Translated, it gives CASSLAGFGESNEQFF. Variable domain in full (rest from reference TRBV5-6 and TRBJ2-1): DAGVTQSPTHLIKTRGQQVTLRCSPKSGHDTVSWYQQALGQGPQFIFQYYEEEERQRGNFPDRFSGHQFPNYSSELNVNALLLGDSALYLCASSLAGFGESNEQFFGPGTRLTVL.